These T cell receptor beta chains were read from a single sample in a study of T cells in Graves' hyperthyroidism and ophthalmopathy. TCRdb re-called the multiplex PCR reads through MiXCR, storing one row per CDR3 protein. The sample lists about 260,000 distinct CDR3 sequences, around 17% occurring once. Sequencing was performed on blood. The receptors derive from a woman aged 18-35 years with Graves' ophthalmopathy. The CDR3 runs from the conserved cysteine through the conserved F or W. The order of the fields is clone size, D gene, V gene, J gene, CDR3 DNA, CDR3 protein. D genes are given only for firm matches. Rows give clone size only sometimes, using once, few, many, or a class for an expanded clone.

many,TRBD1,TRBV30,TRBJ2-7,TGTGCCTGGCCGGGACAGGCGACGCCCTACGAGCAGTACTTC,CAWPGQATPYEQYF
many,-,TRBV11-2,TRBJ2-2,TGTGCCAGCAGCTTAGAACTAAACGGGGAGCTGTTTTTT,CASSLELNGELFF
once,TRBD1,TRBV5-6,TRBJ2-3,TGTGCCAGCAGCCCGGGCAGGACAGGGGGCAACACAGATACGCAGTATTTT,CASSPGRTGGNTDTQYF
many,-,TRBV19,TRBJ2-3,TGTGCCAGTAGTAGCGACACCGGTAGCACAGATACGCAGTATTTT,CASSSDTGSTDTQYF
many,-,TRBV6-1,TRBJ2-2,TGTGCCAGCACCTCCCGAGTTACAGTGAACACCGGGGAGCTGTTTTTT,CASTSRVTVNTGELFF
many,TRBD1,TRBV7-2,TRBJ1-1,TGTGCCAGCAGCTCTCACTCGCCGGGACAGGCCGAAGCTTTCTTT,CASSSHSPGQAEAFF
many,-,TRBV7-2,TRBJ1-1,TGTGCCAGCAGCTCATACTTAAACACTGAAGCTTTCTTT,CASSSYLNTEAFF
many,TRBD1,TRBV7-8,TRBJ2-1,TGTGCCAGCAGCTTACCTGGTGACAGGGGGGAGTTCTTC,CASSLPGDRGEFF
many,-,TRBV11-2,TRBJ2-7,TGTGCCAGCAGCCCTACGGCTTCGGGGGAGCAGTACTTC,CASSPTASGEQYF
-,-,TRBV5-1,TRBJ1-2,TGCGCCAGCCACACGGGGGCCCTACTCAATTCTAACTATGGCTACACCTTC,CASHTGALLNSNYGYTF
many,-,TRBV28,TRBJ2-3,TGTGCCAGCAGTTTTCCCGGGGAGCCCACAGATACGCAGTATTTT,CASSFPGEPTDTQYF
many,-,TRBV15,TRBJ2-7,TGTGCCACCGGGTTTCGGCGTCAGTCCTACGAGCAGTACTTC,CATGFRRQSYEQYF